This section outlines one T cell receptor (beta chain) sequence together with its context. Splitting of each subset's genomic DNA was done evenly across several immunoSEQ plates. Replicate PCRs for unsorted PBMC used roughly 0.3 ug DNA (about 30,000 T cell genomes). As processed by the authors: Because ImmunoSEQ provided only junction sequences with no quality scores, the filtering differed. Method: immunoSEQ multiplex PCR; TCRdb's copy keeps in-frame clones and lacks some. Clone size and the V and J calls come from that table; the DNA yielded D and trimming. The top ten clones hold more than 10% of a sample with about 600,000 clones, around 76% of them seen once. These data come from a study of shared clonotypes between healthy human individuals. Study context: Donors consisted of two women and a few men between 18 and 49.

There are 17 residues in the CDR3. Looked up from germline, CDR1 is KGHSH and CDR2 is LQKENI. V was cut by 1 base and J by 0 bases, with 13 bases left in between. The gene calls are TRBV18 and TRBJ1-3; D gene ambiguous. Sequencing used PBMCs. The clonotype comes from a woman aged 40 to 50 in good health. Some clones in this sample may be carry-over from other donors' samples. DNA for the CDR3: TGTGCCAGCTCACCACGAAGGTGGCAGGACTCTGGAAACACCATATATTTT. Its translation: CASSPRRWQDSGNTIYF.